This T cell receptor beta chain appears in the sequencing data of a study of regulatory T cells in long-lasting Graves disease. Investigators prepared the TCR beta libraries by applying iRepertoire HTBI primers and Arm-PCR of CDR3 regions. MiXCR, applied by TCRdb to the multiplex PCR reads, yields one record per CDR3 protein. Of hundreds of thousands of distinct CDR3 sequences in the sample, 13% are singletons; the top ten hold roughly a tenth. The CDR3 consists of 15 residues. Deletions cut 5 bases from V and 0 bases from J, with 12 bases between. Germline assignment: CDR1 KGHDR and CDR2 SFDVKD. Sample time point: newly diagnosed GD, antithyroid drugs for less than 3 months. Extracted PBMC RNA gave rise to the TCR library. Many counts were recorded for this clonotype. The same specimen was also included in a second study, on T cells in Graves' hyperthyroidism and ophthalmopathy.

The starting material was peripheral blood mononuclear cells (PBMCs), obtained at new diagnosis, from a patient treated with antithyroid drugs. The clonotype originates from a man aged 30 to 39 with Graves disease. The rearrangement uses TRBV24-1 and TRBJ2-5; the D gene could be TRBD1 or TRBD2 (5 bases each). The CDR3 loop reads CATSVGDRYQETQYF. The CDR3 nucleotides are TGTGCCACCAGTGTGGGGGATCGGTACCAAGAGACCCAGTACTTC.